This T cell receptor (beta chain) was profiled in a study of post-analysis software for immune sequencing data. Turning to the study itself: Recorded disease courses covered relapsing-remitting, secondary progressive and progressive-relapsing multiple sclerosis. Some patients had no subtype annotation. Study-level results: By F measure, strong co-clustering occurred among samples prepared in the same batch.

Included in the TCR beta cDNA libraries were unique molecular identifiers. The authors obtained approximately 460,000 cDNA molecules from roughly 1.1 to 9.2 million T cells. Each CDR3 protein is one row after TCRdb ran MiXCR on the PCR reads. The sample consists of 750,000 to 950,000 distinct CDR3 sequences, roughly 58% of them appearing once. This clonotype is a singleton in its sample. Its target is unknown. Input material: blood. This clonotype was sampled from a girl aged 10-17 years with multiple sclerosis.

CDR3 in DNA: TGTGCCAGCAGTTTAGCGTTGGCCCGGCCCAGCACAGATACGCAGTATTTT. Its translation is CASSLALARPSTDTQYF. The chain joins TRBV12-3 or TRBV12-4 to TRBJ2-3; D uncertain. V shed 0 bases and J shed 0 bases, with 13 bases lying between them. The CDR3 extends over 17 amino acids.